This TCR beta chain was observed in a study of blood T cell repertoires in COVID-19. On the study more broadly: Collection of acute and convalescent COVID-19 samples took place in the United States, Italy and Spain. T cells, B-cell-depleted T cells, or PBMCs supplied cDNA or gDNA.

The CDR3 is 16 residues long. Germline values: CDR1 LNHNV, CDR2 YYDKDF (reference sequence). V was shortened by 1 base and J by 1 base, with 13 bases between the two germline ends. In the original workflow: Reference gene primer amplification gave estimated nucleated cell counts. Clones were sequenced by immunoSEQ multiplex PCR, and TCRdb holds only the in-frame ones, with some missing. The V and J calls and clone size come from that table; D and trimming were worked out from the DNA. The table lists hundreds of thousands of clones, 82% of them singletons. This receptor was identified in a woman of 80 years or more with active or convalescent COVID-19. Sequenced: peripheral blood. J is TRBJ1-1 and V is TRBV15; D not resolved. The CDR3: CATSRVPVSANTEAFF. CDR3 coding DNA: TGTGCCACCAGCAGAGTCCCCGTCAGCGCGAACACTGAAGCTTTCTTT.